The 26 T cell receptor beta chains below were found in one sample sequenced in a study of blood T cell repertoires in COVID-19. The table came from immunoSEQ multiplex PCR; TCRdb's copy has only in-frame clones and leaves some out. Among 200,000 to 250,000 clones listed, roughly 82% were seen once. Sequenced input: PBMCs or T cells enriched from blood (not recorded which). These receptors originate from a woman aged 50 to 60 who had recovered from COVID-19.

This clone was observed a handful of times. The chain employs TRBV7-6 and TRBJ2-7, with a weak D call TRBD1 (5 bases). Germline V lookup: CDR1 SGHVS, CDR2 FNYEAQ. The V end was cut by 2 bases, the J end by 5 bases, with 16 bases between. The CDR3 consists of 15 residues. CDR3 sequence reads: CASSLRPFRVDEQYF. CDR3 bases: TGTGCCAGCAGCTTAAGGCCGTTCAGGGTTGACGAGCAGTACTTC.

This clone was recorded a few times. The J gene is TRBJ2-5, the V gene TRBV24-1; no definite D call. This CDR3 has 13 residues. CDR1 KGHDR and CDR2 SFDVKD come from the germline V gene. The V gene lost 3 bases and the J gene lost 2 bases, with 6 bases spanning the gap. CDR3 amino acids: CATSDPPQETQYF. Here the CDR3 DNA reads TGTGCCACCAGTGATCCCCCGCAAGAGACCCAGTACTTC.

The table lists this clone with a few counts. As DNA, the CDR3 is TGTGCCAGCAGCGCCTCACGCCGCTCTAGCGGGGGGAGGGACGAGCAGTACTTC. Translation: CASSASRRSSGGRDEQYF. The genes are TRBV7-2 and TRBJ2-7; 11 nucleotides align to TRBD2. CDR3 length: 18 amino acids. Germline V gives CDR1 SGHTA, CDR2 FQGNSA. V was pared by 5 bases and J by 5 bases, with 17 bases of the junction left unmatched.

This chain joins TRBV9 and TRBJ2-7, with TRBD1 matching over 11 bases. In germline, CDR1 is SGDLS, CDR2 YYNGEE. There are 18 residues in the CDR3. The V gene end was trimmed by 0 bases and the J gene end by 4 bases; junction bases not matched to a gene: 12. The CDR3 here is CASSVGLDADRGRYEQYF. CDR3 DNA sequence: TGTGCCAGCAGCGTAGGTCTAGACGCGGACAGGGGGCGATACGAGCAGTACTTC. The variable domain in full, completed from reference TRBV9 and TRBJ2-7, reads DSGVTQTPKHLITATGQRVTLRCSPRSGDLSVYWYQQSLDQGLQFLIQYYNGEERAKGNILERFSAQQFPDLHSELNLSSLELGDSALYFCASSVGLDADRGRYEQYFGPGTRLTVT.

DNA of the CDR3: TGTGCCAGCAGCCCACTTGCGCTGGGACAGGGGACCTACGAGCAGTACTTC. Translating it yields CASSPLALGQGTYEQYF. The V call is TRBV3-1 (or the pseudogene TRBV3-2), the J call TRBJ2-7; TRBD1 aligns across 10 bases. Looked up from germline, CDR1 is LGHDT and CDR2 is YNNKEL (reference sequence). After removal of 4 bases from V and 2 bases from J, the junction contained 11 bases not matched to a gene. The CDR3 runs 17 residues.

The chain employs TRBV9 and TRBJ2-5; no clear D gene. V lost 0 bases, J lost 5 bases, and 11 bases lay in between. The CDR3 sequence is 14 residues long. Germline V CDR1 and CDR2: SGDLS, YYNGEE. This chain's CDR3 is CASSVGSGRETQYF. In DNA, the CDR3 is TGTGCCAGCAGCGTAGGATCGGGTCGGGAGACCCAGTACTTC.

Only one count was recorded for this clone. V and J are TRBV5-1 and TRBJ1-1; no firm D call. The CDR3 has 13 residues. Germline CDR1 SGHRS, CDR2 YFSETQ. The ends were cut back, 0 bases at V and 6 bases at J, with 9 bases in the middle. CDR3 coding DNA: TGCGCCAGCAGCTTGGGACTGTCCCCTGAAGCTTTCTTT. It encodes CASSLGLSPEAFF. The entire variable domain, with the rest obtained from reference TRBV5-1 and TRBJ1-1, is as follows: KAGVTQTPRYLIKTRGQQVTLSCSPISGHRSVSWYQQTPGQGLQFLFEYFSETQRNKGNFPGRFSGRQFSNSRSEMNVSTLELGDSALYLCASSLGLSPEAFFGQGTRLTVV.

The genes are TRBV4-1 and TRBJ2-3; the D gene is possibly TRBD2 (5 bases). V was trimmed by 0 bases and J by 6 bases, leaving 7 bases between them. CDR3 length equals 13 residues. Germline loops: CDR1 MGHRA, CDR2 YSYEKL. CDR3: CASSQEEEDTQYF. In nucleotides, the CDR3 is TGCGCCAGCAGCCAAGAGGAGGAGGATACGCAGTATTTT.

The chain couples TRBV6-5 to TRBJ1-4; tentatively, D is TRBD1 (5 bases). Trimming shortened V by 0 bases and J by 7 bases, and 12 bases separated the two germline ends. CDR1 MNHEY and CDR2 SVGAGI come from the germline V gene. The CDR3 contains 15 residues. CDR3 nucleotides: TGTGCCAGCAGTTACTCCGAAGGGGTTTCTGAAAAACTGTTTTTT. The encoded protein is CASSYSEGVSEKLFF.

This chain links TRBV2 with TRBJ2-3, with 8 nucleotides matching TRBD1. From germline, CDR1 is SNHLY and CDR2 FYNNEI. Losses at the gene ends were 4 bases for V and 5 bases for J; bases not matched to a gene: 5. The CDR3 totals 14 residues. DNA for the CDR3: TGTGCCAGCAGTGTGACAGGGGAGCGAGATACGCAGTATTTT. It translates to CASSVTGERDTQYF.

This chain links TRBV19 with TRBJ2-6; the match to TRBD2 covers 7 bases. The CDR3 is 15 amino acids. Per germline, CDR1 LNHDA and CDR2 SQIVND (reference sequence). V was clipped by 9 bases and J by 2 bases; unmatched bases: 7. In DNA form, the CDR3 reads TGTGCCAGCAACCCGGGGGGTCCTGGGGCCAACGTCCTGACTTTC. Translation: CASNPGGPGANVLTF.

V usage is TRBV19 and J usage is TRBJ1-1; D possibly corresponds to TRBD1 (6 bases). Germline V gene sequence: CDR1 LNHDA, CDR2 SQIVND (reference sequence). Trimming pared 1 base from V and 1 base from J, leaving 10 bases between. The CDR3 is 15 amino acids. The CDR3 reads CASSIAGVGNTEAFF. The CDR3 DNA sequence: TGTGCCAGTAGTATAGCAGGGGTCGGGAACACTGAAGCTTTCTTT.

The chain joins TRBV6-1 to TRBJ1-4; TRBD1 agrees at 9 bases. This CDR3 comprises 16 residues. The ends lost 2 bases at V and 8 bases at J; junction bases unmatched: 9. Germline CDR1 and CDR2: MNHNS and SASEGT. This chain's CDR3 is CASSEWGGQGGEKLFF. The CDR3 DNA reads TGTGCCAGCAGTGAATGGGGGGGACAGGGAGGGGAAAAACTGTTTTTT.

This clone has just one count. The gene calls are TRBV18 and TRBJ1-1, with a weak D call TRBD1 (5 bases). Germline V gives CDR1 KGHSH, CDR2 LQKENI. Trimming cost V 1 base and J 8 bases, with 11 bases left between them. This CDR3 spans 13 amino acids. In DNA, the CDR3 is TGTGCCAGCTCACCACTGATGGGGGGAGAAGCTTTCTTT. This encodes CASSPLMGGEAFF.

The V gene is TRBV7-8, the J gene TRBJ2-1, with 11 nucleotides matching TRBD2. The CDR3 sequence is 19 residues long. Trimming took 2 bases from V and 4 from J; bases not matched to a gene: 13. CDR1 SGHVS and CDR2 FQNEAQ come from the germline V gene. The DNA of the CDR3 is TGTGCCAGCAGCTTAAAAGTTAGTTCGGGACTAGCGGAATACAATGAGCAGTTCTTC. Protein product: CASSLKVSSGLAEYNEQFF.

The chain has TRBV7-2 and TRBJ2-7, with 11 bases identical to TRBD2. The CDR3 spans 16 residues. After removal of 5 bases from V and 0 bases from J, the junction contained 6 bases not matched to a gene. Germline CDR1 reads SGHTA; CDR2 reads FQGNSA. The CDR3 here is CASSPRTSGHSYEQYF. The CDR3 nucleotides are TGTGCCAGCAGCCCGCGGACTAGCGGGCACTCCTACGAGCAGTACTTC.

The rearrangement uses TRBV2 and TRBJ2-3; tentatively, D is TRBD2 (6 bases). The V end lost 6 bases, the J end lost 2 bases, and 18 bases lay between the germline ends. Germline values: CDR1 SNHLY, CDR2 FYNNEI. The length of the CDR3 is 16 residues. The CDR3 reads CASSPEGNSNTDTQYF. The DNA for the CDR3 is TGTGCCAGCAGCCCGGAGGGGAACAGTAACACAGATACGCAGTATTTT.

Here the CDR3 reads CASTPGGNTDTQYF. Written as DNA, the CDR3 is TGTGCCAGCACCCCAGGGGGGAACACAGATACGCAGTATTTT. The chain joins TRBV7-3 to TRBJ2-3; D is possibly TRBD1 (7 bases). V lost 7 bases to trimming and J lost 2 bases, with 13 bases between them. CDR1 SGHTA and CDR2 FQGTGA come from the germline V gene. The CDR3 totals 14 residues.

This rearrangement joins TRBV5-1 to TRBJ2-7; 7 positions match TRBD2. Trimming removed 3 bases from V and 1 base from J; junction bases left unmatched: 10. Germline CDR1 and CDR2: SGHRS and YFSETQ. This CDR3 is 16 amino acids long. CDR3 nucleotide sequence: TGCGCCAGCAGCTACCGTCTAGCGGAGCTATCCTACGAGCAGTACTTC. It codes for CASSYRLAELSYEQYF.

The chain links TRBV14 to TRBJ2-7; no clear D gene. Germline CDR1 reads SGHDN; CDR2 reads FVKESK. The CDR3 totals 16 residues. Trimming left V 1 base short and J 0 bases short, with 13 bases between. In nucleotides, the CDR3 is TGTGCCAGCAGCCAAGGAGTAAGGCAGGTCTCCTACGAGCAGTACTTC. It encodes CASSQGVRQVSYEQYF. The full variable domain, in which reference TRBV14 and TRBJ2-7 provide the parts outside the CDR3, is EAGVTQFPSHSVIEKGQTVTLRCDPISGHDNLYWYRRVMGKEIKFLLHFVKESKQDESGMPNNRFLAERTGGTYSTLKVQPAELEDSGVYFCASSQGVRQVSYEQYFGPGTRLTVT.

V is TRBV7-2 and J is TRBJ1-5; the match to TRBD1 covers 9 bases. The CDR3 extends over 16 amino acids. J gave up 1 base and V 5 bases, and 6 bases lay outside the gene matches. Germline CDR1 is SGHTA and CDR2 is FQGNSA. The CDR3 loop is CASSISGQGSNQPQHF. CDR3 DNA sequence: TGTGCCAGCAGCATATCGGGACAGGGAAGCAATCAGCCCCAGCATTTT.

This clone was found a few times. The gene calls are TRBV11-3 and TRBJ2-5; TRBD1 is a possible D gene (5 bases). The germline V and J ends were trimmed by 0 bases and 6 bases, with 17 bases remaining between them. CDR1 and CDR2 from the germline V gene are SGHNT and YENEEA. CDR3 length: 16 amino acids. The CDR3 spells CASSLEGSLNRKTQYF. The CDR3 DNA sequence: TGTGCCAGCAGCTTAGAGGGCTCCTTAAACAGGAAGACCCAGTACTTC.

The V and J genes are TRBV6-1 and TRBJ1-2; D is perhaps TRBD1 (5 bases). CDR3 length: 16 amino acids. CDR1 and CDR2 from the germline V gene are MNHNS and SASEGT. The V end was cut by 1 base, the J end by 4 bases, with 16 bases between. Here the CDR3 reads CASSEGLPRRGYGYTF. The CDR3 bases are TGTGCCAGCAGTGAAGGTCTTCCCCGGAGGGGCTATGGCTACACCTTC.

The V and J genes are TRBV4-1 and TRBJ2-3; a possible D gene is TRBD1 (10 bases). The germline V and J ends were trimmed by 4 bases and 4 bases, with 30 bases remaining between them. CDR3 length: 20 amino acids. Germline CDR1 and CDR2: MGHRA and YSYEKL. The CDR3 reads CASSLRQGAPGSGSADTQYF. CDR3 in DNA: TGCGCCAGCAGCCTACGACAGGGGGCGCCGGGTAGCGGGAGTGCAGATACGCAGTATTTT.

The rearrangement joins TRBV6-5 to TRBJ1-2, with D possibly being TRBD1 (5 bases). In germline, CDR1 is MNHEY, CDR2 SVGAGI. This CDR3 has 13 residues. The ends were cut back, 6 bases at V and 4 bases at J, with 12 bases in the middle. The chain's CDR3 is CASSAGPLYGYTF. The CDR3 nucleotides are TGTGCCAGCAGCGCGGGGCCACTCTATGGCTACACCTTC.

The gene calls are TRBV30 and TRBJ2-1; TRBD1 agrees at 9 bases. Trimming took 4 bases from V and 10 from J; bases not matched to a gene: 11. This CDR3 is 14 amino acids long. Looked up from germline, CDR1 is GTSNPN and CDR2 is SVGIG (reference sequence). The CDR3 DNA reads TGTGCCTGGATCCCCGGGACAGGGTATTTCGAGCAGTTCTTC. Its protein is CAWIPGTGYFEQFF.